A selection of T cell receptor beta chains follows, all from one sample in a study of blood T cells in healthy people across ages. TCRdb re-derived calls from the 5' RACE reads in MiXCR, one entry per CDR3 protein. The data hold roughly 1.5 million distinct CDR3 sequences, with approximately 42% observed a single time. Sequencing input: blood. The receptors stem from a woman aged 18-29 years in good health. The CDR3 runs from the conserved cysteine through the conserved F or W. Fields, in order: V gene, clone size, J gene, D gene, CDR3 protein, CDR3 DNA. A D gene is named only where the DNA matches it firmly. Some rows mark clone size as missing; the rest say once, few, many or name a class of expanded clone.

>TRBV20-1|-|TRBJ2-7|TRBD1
CSARVTGVGEQYF
TGCAGTGCTAGAGTGACAGGGGTAGGCGAGCAGTACTTC
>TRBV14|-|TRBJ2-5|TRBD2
CASSQDKAGGPKVAETQYF
TGTGCCAGCAGCCAAGATAAGGCGGGAGGGCCGAAAGTGGCAGAGACCCAGTACTTC
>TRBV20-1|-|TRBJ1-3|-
CSAAHTGLAGNTIYF
TGCAGTGCTGCACATACAGGGTTGGCTGGAAACACCATATATTTT
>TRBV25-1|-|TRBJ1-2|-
CASSDDAGSDYGYTF
TGTGCCAGCAGTGATGATGCGGGGTCGGACTATGGCTACACCTTC
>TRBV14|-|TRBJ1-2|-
CAGSPSEFGYTF
TGTGCCGGCAGCCCCAGCGAGTTTGGCTACACCTTC
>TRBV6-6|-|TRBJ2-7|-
CASSYASVYNEQYF
TGTGCCAGCAGCTACGCTAGCGTCTACAATGAGCAGTACTTC
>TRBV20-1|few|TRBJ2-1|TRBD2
CSPKSGGATNEQFF
TGCAGCCCTAAAAGCGGGGGGGCAACTAATGAGCAGTTCTTC
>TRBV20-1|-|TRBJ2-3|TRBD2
CSAWIAGITDTQYF
TGCAGTGCTTGGATAGCGGGGATCACAGATACGCAGTATTTT
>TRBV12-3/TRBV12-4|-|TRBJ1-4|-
CASRVTGLGKLFF
TGTGCCAGCAGGGTTACAGGGTTGGGAAAACTGTTTTTT
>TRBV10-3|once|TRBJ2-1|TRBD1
CAIRAPGQAYNEQFF
TGTGCCATCAGAGCACCGGGACAGGCTTACAATGAGCAGTTCTTC
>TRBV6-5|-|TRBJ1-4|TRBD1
CASKYGQGIEKLFF
TGTGCCAGCAAGTACGGACAGGGGATAGAAAAACTGTTTTTT
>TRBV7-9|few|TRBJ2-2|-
CASSLAVTPNTGELFF
TGTGCCAGCAGCTTAGCTGTGACTCCTAACACCGGGGAGCTGTTTTTT
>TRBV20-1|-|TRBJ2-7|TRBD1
CSATNRGNYEQYF
TGCAGTGCTACCAACAGGGGTAACTACGAGCAGTACTTC
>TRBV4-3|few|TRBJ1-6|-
CASSQDPDPRIDSPLHF
TGCGCCAGCAGCCAAGATCCCGACCCGAGGATAGATTCACCCCTCCACTTT
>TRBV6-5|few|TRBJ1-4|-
CASSYGRRGNEKLFF
TGTGCCAGCAGTTACGGGCGGCGGGGTAATGAAAAACTGTTTTTT
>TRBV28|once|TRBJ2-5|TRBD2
CASTKTSGSVAQYF
TGTGCCAGCACCAAGACTAGCGGGAGTGTGGCCCAGTACTTC